A single sample gave rise to the 17 T cell receptor beta chains below, sequenced in a study of cytomegalovirus exposure and HLA in healthy donors. PCR employed 60 Vbeta and 13 Jbeta primers. TCRdb's table, derived via immunoSEQ multiplex PCR, lists solely in-frame clones and lacks some. Counted here are roughly 34,000 clones, less than 75% occurring once; the ten biggest clones make up 10%. The specimen was PBMCs. Receptor source: a man in his forties or fifties in good health and CMV-seropositive.

The chain has TRBV10-3 and TRBJ2-7, with 8 bases that match TRBD1. The CDR3 contains 15 residues. Germline CDR1 is ENHRY and CDR2 is SYGVKD. V shed 4 bases and J 3 bases; nucleotides not matched to a gene: 8. The CDR3 here is CAISGTGKDSYEQYF. CDR3 DNA sequence: TGTGCCATCAGTGGGACAGGGAAGGACAGCTACGAGCAGTACTTC.

The CDR3 loop is CASSIGGDAYYEQYF. The CDR3 DNA follows: TGTGCCAGCAGCATAGGCGGGGATGCTTACTACGAGCAGTACTTC. The V call is TRBV28, the J call TRBJ2-7, with D possibly TRBD2 on 6 matching bases. Trimming took 6 bases from V and 3 from J, leaving 18 bases between them. Germline V lookup: CDR1 MDHEN, CDR2 SYDVKM. CDR3 length: 15 amino acids.

The gene calls are TRBV7-2 and TRBJ2-1, with TRBD2 identical over 13 bases. Looked up from germline, CDR1 is SGHTA and CDR2 is FQGNSA. J lost 10 bases, V lost 6 bases, and 9 bases had no gene match. The CDR3 loop spans 15 amino acids. The CDR3 DNA reads as TGTGCCAGCAGTTCCACTAGCGGGGGGGTCGGGGAGCAGTTCTTC. Protein sequence: CASSSTSGGVGEQFF.

This rearrangement joins TRBV9 to TRBJ2-7; 12 bases are a match to TRBD1. The CDR3 spans 15 residues. Trimming cost V 0 bases and J 6 bases; bases outside gene matches: 4. Germline CDR1 reads SGDLS; CDR2 reads YYNGEE. DNA for the CDR3: TGTGCCAGCAGCGTAGGGGGACAGGGGGCTCGCGAGCAGTACTTC. Its protein product is CASSVGGQGAREQYF.

This sequence joins TRBV7-2 and TRBJ2-3; D might be TRBD1 (6 bases). Trimming shortened V by 0 bases and J by 4 bases, and 14 bases separated the two germline ends. Looked up from germline, CDR1 is SGHTA and CDR2 is FQGNSA. The CDR3 sequence is 16 residues long. The CDR3 nucleotides read TGTGCCAGCAGCTTAGCGGGCAGGGGCTTCGCAGATACGCAGTATTTT. This encodes CASSLAGRGFADTQYF.

A few counts support this clone. This rearrangement joins TRBV6-5 to TRBJ1-6; TRBD1 matches at 7 bases. Per germline, CDR1 MNHEY and CDR2 SVGAGI. This CDR3 has 13 amino acids. V trimming: 6 bases; J trimming: 10 bases; junction bases outside the gene matches: 6. The CDR3 sequence is CASRQGRRSPLHF. CDR3 bases: TGTGCCAGCAGACAGGGGAGGAGGTCACCCCTCCACTTT.

The chain carries TRBV19 and TRBJ1-4; tentative D call: TRBD1 (5 bases). With 7 bases removed from V and 7 bases from J, the gap between germline ends came to 19 bases. The CDR3 totals 15 residues. Germline CDR1 reads LNHDA; CDR2 reads SQIVND (reference sequence). CDR3: CASTPRGGRGEKLFF. The CDR3 nucleotides read TGTGCCAGTACCCCCCGGGGGGGTCGAGGTGAAAAACTGTTTTTT.

V is TRBV7-2 and J is TRBJ1-6, with a tentative D call TRBD1 (5 bases). Germline loops: CDR1 SGHTA, CDR2 FQGNSA. V shed 2 bases and J shed 14 bases, with 22 bases lying between them. This CDR3 is built from 16 residues. The CDR3 region is CASSLMGGSPVGTLHF. CDR3 DNA sequence: TGTGCCAGCAGCTTAATGGGGGGGTCCCCGGTAGGAACCCTCCACTTT.

The chain uses TRBV18 and TRBJ2-1; maybe TRBD2 (5 bases). The CDR3 has 13 amino acids. Trimming cost V 3 bases and J 9 bases, with 12 bases left between them. Germline values: CDR1 KGHSH, CDR2 LQKENI. CDR3 region: CASSPLLGLEQFF. In DNA, the CDR3 is TGTGCCAGCTCACCCCTACTAGGGCTTGAGCAGTTCTTC.

This chain connects TRBV5-1 to TRBJ2-5; 13 bases match TRBD2. Germline V gives CDR1 SGHRS, CDR2 YFSETQ. J lost 11 bases, V lost 0 bases, and 7 bases had no gene match. The CDR3 runs 15 residues. CDR3 protein: CASSLGTSGGAGQYF. The DNA of the CDR3 is TGCGCCAGCAGCTTGGGTACTAGCGGGGGGGCCGGGCAGTACTTC. The variable domain in full, with the rest retrieved from reference TRBV5-1 and TRBJ2-5, is KAGVTQTPRYLIKTRGQQVTLSCSPISGHRSVSWYQQTPGQGLQFLFEYFSETQRNKGNFPGRFSGRQFSNSRSEMNVSTLELGDSALYLCASSLGTSGGAGQYFGPGTRLLVL.

This clone was counted a single time. The chain couples TRBV7-3 to TRBJ1-3; D possibly corresponds to TRBD1 (6 bases). This CDR3 is built from 13 residues. Germline values: CDR1 SGHTA, CDR2 FQGTGA. Trimming shortened V by 5 bases and J by 4 bases, and 9 bases separated the two germline ends. CDR3 sequence: CASSADRGNTIYF. For the CDR3, the DNA is TGTGCCAGCAGCGCGGACAGAGGAAACACCATATATTTT.

This clone was counted a few times. The chain carries TRBV15 and TRBJ2-7; tentative D call: TRBD2 (5 bases). V lost 1 base and J lost 2, with 12 bases in between. This CDR3 has 15 residues. CDR1 LNHNV and CDR2 YYDKDF come from the germline V gene (reference sequence). The CDR3, as DNA: TGTGCCACCAGCAGAGTCCCCGGGGATACCTACGAGCAGTACTTC. Amino acid sequence: CATSRVPGDTYEQYF.

The gene calls are TRBV18 and TRBJ1-2; 7 nucleotides line up with TRBD1. This CDR3 contains 14 residues. Germline loops: CDR1 KGHSH, CDR2 LQKENI. Losses at the gene ends were 2 bases for V and 4 bases for J; bases not matched to a gene: 4. CDR3 in amino acids: CASSPWGQSYGYTF. In nucleotides, the CDR3 is TGTGCCAGCTCACCATGGGGACAGTCCTATGGCTACACCTTC.

CDR3: CASSLVGRSSYNSPLHF. As DNA, the CDR3 is TGTGCCAGCAGCTTAGTTGGCCGGAGCTCCTATAATTCACCCCTCCACTTT. This chain links TRBV7-8 with TRBJ1-6; no definite D call. This CDR3 spans 17 amino acids. V was trimmed by 1 base and J by 0 bases, leaving 10 bases between them. Looked up from germline, CDR1 is SGHVS and CDR2 is FQNEAQ.

Notes on this clone: Without the conserved terminal phenylalanine or tryptophan, this CDR3 likely stems from a read error. DNA for the CDR3: TGTGCCAGTAGTATAGATGGGACTGTTTACTACGAGCAGTACCTC. This encodes CASSIDGTVYYEQYL. The chain carries TRBV19 and TRBJ2-7; D might be TRBD2 (6 bases). With 0 bases removed from V and 3 bases from J, the gap between germline ends came to 12 bases. Germline loops: CDR1 LNHDA, CDR2 SQIVND (reference sequence). CDR3 size: 15 residues.

This rearrangement joins TRBV29-1 to TRBJ2-7, with 11 bases aligning to TRBD1. The CDR3 runs to 13 residues. The germline V gene encodes CDR1 SQVTM and CDR2 ANQGSEA. Trimming cost V 7 bases and J 6 bases; bases outside gene matches: 8. As DNA, the CDR3 is TGCAGCGCTGATCCGGGGACAGGGGGCGAGCAGTACTTC. Its protein is CSADPGTGGEQYF.

The chain links TRBV28 to TRBJ1-2, with D hard to call. The CDR3 covers 14 residues. Trimming shortened V by 6 bases and J by 1 base, and 12 bases separated the two germline ends. Germline V gene data show CDR1 as MDHEN and CDR2 as SYDVKM. This chain's CDR3 is CASRAPRDNYGYTF. CDR3 DNA: TGTGCCAGCAGAGCACCCCGGGATAACTATGGCTACACCTTC.